These 10 T cell receptor beta chains share one sample of origin, sequenced in a study of beta chain features in type 1 diabetes. cDNA synthesis used the whole RNA isolate, giving expressed TCRB sequences. Profiled with immunoSEQ multiplex PCR; TCRdb holds only in-frame clones, not every one. The repertoire holds under 900,000 clones, with 17% as singletons. Sequencing was performed on naive CD4+ T cells from blood. These receptor sequences come from a woman between 18 and 30 years old in good health.

This clone was counted a few times. V is TRBV5-6 and J is TRBJ2-1; TRBD2 matches at 7 bases. J gave up 3 bases and V 3 bases, and 3 bases lay outside the gene matches. Germline CDR1 reads SGHDT; CDR2 reads YYEEEE. The CDR3 sequence is 14 residues long. The CDR3 spells CASSSTSIYNEQFF. The CDR3 DNA follows: TGTGCCAGCAGCTCGACTAGCATCTACAATGAGCAGTTCTTC.

For the CDR3, the DNA is TGTGCCAGCAGCGTCGGGACTAGCGTGACGTGGGAGCAGTTCTTC. Protein: CASSVGTSVTWEQFF. J is TRBJ2-1 and V is TRBV9; 10 nucleotides line up with TRBD2. The CDR3 covers 15 residues. J was trimmed by 10 bases and V by 2 bases; bases with no gene match: 9. CDR1 is SGDLS and CDR2 is YYNGEE in the germline V gene.

The chain combines TRBV19 with TRBJ1-2; tentative D call: TRBD1 (5 bases). CDR1 and CDR2 (germline): LNHDA, SQIVND (reference sequence). The ends were cut back, 3 bases at V and 5 bases at J, with 13 bases in the middle. The CDR3 covers 14 residues. CDR3 bases: TGTGCCAGTAGTATCGGGGCTAGGGCGTATGGCTACACCTTC. This sequence encodes CASSIGARAYGYTF.

The chain joins TRBV19 to TRBJ2-4, with 9 bases identical to TRBD1. CDR3 length equals 15 residues. Germline CDR1 is LNHDA and CDR2 is SQIVND (reference sequence). Losses at the gene ends were 6 bases for V and 2 bases for J; bases not matched to a gene: 5. CDR3 region: CASREQGASKNIQYF. CDR3 DNA: TGTGCCAGTAGGGAACAGGGGGCTTCCAAAAACATTCAGTACTTC.

This clone has just a few counts. V gene TRBV7-3 combines with J gene TRBJ2-3; D might be TRBD1 or TRBD2, each matching 5 bases. CDR1 and CDR2 (germline): SGHTA, FQGTGA. This CDR3 spans 15 amino acids. V dropped 2 bases and J dropped 3 bases, with 12 bases sitting between them. The CDR3 DNA follows: TGTGCCAGCAGCTTATGGGGGTTAACTACAGATACGCAGTATTTT. Protein product: CASSLWGLTTDTQYF.

The chain uses TRBV5-1 and TRBJ2-7; the match to TRBD1 covers 7 bases. From germline, CDR1 is SGHRS and CDR2 YFSETQ. The CDR3 has 16 amino acids. With 1 base clipped from V and 3 bases from J, the junction kept 10 bases outside the gene matches. The CDR3 sequence: CASSLHPRTGNYEQYF. The CDR3 DNA sequence: TGCGCCAGCAGCTTGCACCCACGGACAGGCAACTACGAGCAGTACTTC.

V gene TRBV28 combines with J gene TRBJ2-7; unclear D gene. CDR1 MDHEN and CDR2 SYDVKM come from the germline V gene. There are 14 residues in the CDR3. The V end lost 10 bases, the J end lost 2 bases, and 18 bases lay between the germline ends. The CDR3 nucleotides are TGTGCCACCTACGGGCGTACCGAGACCTACGAGCAGTACTTC. Encoded protein: CATYGRTETYEQYF.

The genes are TRBV15 and TRBJ2-7; D is undetermined. This CDR3 contains 13 residues. Germline values: CDR1 LNHNV, CDR2 YYDKDF (reference sequence). Trimming took 5 bases from V and 4 from J, leaving 12 bases between them. Here the CDR3 reads CATSLRSSYEQYF. The CDR3 region has the DNA TGTGCCACCAGCCTTCGGTCGAGTTACGAGCAGTACTTC. Filled out from reference TRBV15 and TRBJ2-7, the complete variable domain reads DAMVIQNPRYQVTQFGKPVTLSCSQTLNHNVMYWYQQKSSQAPKLLFHYYDKDFNNEADTPDNFQSRRPNTSFCFLDIRSPGLGDTAMYLCATSLRSSYEQYFGPGTRLTVT.

The rearrangement uses TRBV7-9 and TRBJ2-5, with TRBD2 matching 9 bases. The CDR3 covers 16 residues. CDR1 is SEHNR, CDR2 FQNEAQ, per germline (reference sequence). The V gene end was trimmed by 2 bases and the J gene end by 4 bases; junction bases not matched to a gene: 8. CDR3 bases: TGTGCCAGCAGCTTACTAGCGGGAACTACTCTAGAGACCCAGTACTTC. It specifies CASSLLAGTTLETQYF.

The chain couples TRBV6-5 to TRBJ2-1; 12 bases line up with TRBD1. The length of the CDR3 is 16 residues. In germline, CDR1 is MNHEY, CDR2 SVGAGI. J lost 6 bases, V lost 2 bases, and 5 bases had no gene match. CDR3 nucleotides: TGTGCCAGCAGTTACCACGGGACAGGGGGCCGCAATGAGCAGTTCTTC. This gives the protein CASSYHGTGGRNEQFF.